This T cell receptor beta chain was identified during a study of CD8 T cells in ankylosing spondylitis. Making the TCR beta libraries involved quantitative 5'-RACE with molecular barcodes. Each CDR3 protein is one row after TCRdb ran MiXCR on the 5' RACE reads. Among over 150,000 distinct CDR3 sequences listed, 15% to 20% were seen once. This CDR3 region has 14 residues. The germline CDR1 and CDR2 sequences are DFQATT and SNEGSKA (reference sequence). After removal of 6 bases from V and 7 bases from J, the junction contained 8 bases not matched to a gene. For this clonotype: Its antigen remains unknown.

Notes on the study in general: Earlier work had already found some motif variants in reactive arthritis synovial fluid and blood. As reported, disease-linked clones showed significant enrichment in matched ankylosing spondylitis synovial fluid. There was a TCR beta motif, made of several highly homologous variants, that appeared characteristic of ankylosing spondylitis blood.

The V call is TRBV20-1, the J call TRBJ1-6, with 8 bases matching TRBD1. Sequencing was done on a sample of blood, either unsorted or a sorted T cell fraction (not recorded which). This TCR came from a male donor aged 10-29 years with ankylosing spondylitis or in good health (not recorded which). CDR3 sequence reads: CSATGQGANSPLHF. Here the CDR3 DNA reads TGCAGTGCCACGGGTCAGGGGGCGAATTCACCCCTCCACTTT.